The clone carrying this T cell receptor (beta chain) occurred a few times. These data originate in a study of T cells in Graves' hyperthyroidism and ophthalmopathy. The ends lost 5 bases at V and 4 bases at J; junction bases unmatched: 5. CDR3 length: 13 residues. Germline values: CDR1 SGDLS, CDR2 YYNGEE. Amplification of TCR beta CDR3 regions used RNA as the template. A set of HTBI primers served as the primers for a first-round RT-PCR of the TCR CDR3. TCRdb reprocessed the multiplex PCR reads with MiXCR, giving one entry per CDR3 protein. Of hundreds of thousands of distinct CDR3 sequences listed, around 22% are singletons.

The sequenced sample was blood. This receptor was taken from a man under 40 with Graves' ophthalmopathy. This chain connects TRBV9 to TRBJ2-5, with 7 positions matching TRBD1. In DNA, the CDR3 is TGTGCCAGCAGTTACGACAGGGTAGAGACCCAGTACTTC. Its translation is CASSYDRVETQYF.